This T cell receptor (beta chain) was identified during a study of T cell responses to AZD1222 COVID-19 vaccine. Study results and limitations: Most donors were white British and more were female, and clonal diversity was possibly underestimated. A reported finding is that nearly half of spike-specific TCRs target unmutated variant regions.

Measured with immunoSEQ multiplex PCR; TCRdb has only the in-frame clones, and not every one. Altogether more than 150,000 clones are present, just under 90% being singletons, with the ten largest covering roughly 6%. This clone was recorded only once. What it recognizes is unknown. V lost 7 bases, J lost 4 bases, and 15 bases stayed unmatched. The CDR3 totals 16 residues. The germline CDR1 and CDR2 sequences are LNHDA and SQIVND (reference sequence). The TCR comes from an adult in good health. The rearrangement links TRBV19 to TRBJ1-2; 7 bases match TRBD1. Source: peripheral blood, taken on day 0 of AZD1222 vaccination. The CDR3 region is CASTSEGATGTYGYTF. DNA for the CDR3: TGTGCCAGTACCTCAGAGGGGGCGACAGGGACCTATGGCTACACCTTC.